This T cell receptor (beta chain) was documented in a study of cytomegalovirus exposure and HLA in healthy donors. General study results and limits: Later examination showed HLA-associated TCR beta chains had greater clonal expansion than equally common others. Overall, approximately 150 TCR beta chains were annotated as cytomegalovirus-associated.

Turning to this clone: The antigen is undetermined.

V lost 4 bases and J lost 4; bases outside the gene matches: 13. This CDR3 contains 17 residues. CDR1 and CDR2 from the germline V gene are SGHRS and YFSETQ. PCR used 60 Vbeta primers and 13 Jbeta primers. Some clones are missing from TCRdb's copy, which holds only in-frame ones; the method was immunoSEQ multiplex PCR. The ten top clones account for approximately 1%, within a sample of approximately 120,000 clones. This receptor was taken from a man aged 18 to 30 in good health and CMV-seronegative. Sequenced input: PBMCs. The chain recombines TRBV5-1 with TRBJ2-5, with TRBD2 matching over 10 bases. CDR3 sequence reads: CASSGGASGGRGETQYF. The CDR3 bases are TGCGCCAGCAGCGGGGGGGCTAGCGGGGGCCGCGGAGAGACCCAGTACTTC. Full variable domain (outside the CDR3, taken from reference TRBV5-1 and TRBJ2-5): KAGVTQTPRYLIKTRGQQVTLSCSPISGHRSVSWYQQTPGQGLQFLFEYFSETQRNKGNFPGRFSGRQFSNSRSEMNVSTLELGDSALYLCASSGGASGGRGETQYFGPGTRLLVL.